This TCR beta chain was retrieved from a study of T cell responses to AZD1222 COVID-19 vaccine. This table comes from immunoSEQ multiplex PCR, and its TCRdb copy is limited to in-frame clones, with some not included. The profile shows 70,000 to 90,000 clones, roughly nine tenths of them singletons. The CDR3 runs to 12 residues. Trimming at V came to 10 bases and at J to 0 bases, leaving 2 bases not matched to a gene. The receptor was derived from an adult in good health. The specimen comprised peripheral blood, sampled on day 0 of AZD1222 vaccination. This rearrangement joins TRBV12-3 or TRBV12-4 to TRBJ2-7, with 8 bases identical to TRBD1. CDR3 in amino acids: CATGQGSYEQYF. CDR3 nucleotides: TGTGCCACTGGACAGGGCTCCTACGAGCAGTACTTC.